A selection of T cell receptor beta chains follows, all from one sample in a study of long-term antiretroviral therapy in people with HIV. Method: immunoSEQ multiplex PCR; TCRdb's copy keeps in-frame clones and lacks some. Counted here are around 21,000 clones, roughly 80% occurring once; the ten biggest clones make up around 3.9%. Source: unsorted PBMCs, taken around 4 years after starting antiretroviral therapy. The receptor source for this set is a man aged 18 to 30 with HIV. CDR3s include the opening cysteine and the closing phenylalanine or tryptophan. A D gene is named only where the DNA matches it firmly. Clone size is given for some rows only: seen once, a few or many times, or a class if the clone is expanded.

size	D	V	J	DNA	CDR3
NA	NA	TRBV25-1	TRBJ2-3	TGTGCCAGCAGTTCTGACACAGATACGCAGTATTTT	CASSSDTDTQYF
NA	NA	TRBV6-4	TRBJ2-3	TGTGCCAGCAGTGACCAAAGCACAGATACGCAGTATTTT	CASSDQSTDTQYF
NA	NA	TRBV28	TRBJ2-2	TGTGCCAGCAGTCCTACAGCGACCGGGGAGCTGTTTTTT	CASSPTATGELFF
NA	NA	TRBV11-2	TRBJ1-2	TGTGCCAGCAGCTTCGGGGGGAACTATGGCTACACCTTC	CASSFGGNYGYTF
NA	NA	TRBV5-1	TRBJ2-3	TGCGCCGGTAGCAGGGGGCTAGCGGAGACCCCGGATACGCAGTATTTT	CAGSRGLAETPDTQYF
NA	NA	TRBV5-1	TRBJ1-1	TGCGCCAGCAGCTTGGATCTCGGGAGTGCTGAAGCTTTCTTT	CASSLDLGSAEAFF
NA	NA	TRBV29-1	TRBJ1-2	TGCAGCGTTGAATCGTTGACGGCGGCTAACTATGGCTACACCTTC	CSVESLTAANYGYTF
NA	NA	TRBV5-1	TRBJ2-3	TGCGCCAGCAGCTTGGCTGGGCTCCTCACAGATACGCAGTATTTT	CASSLAGLLTDTQYF
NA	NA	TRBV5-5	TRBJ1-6	TGTGCCAGCAGCTGGCGGGGGCGGCCACCCCTCCACTTT	CASSWRGRPPLHF
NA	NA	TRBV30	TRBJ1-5	TGTGCCTGGAGCATTAACACGGGGAATCAGCCCCAGCATTTT	CAWSINTGNQPQHF
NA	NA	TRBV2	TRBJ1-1	TGTGCCAGCATAAGTCAGGCTAACACTGAAGCTTTCTTT	CASISQANTEAFF
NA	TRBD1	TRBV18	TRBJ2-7	TGTGCCAGCTCAGAAGGGGGCGCCGAGCAGTACTTC	CASSEGGAEQYF
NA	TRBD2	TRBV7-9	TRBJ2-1	TGTGCCAGCAGCTTTAGCGGGGGGTCCTACAATGAGCAGTTCTTC	CASSFSGGSYNEQFF
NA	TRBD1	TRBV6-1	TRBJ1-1	TGTGCCAGCACCACAGGGGAAAACACTGAAGCTTTCTTT	CASTTGENTEAFF
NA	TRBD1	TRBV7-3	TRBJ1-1	TGTGCCAGCAGCTCCCAGGGGGTGATCACTGAAGCTTTCTTT	CASSSQGVITEAFF
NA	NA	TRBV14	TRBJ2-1	TGTGCCAGCAGCCCGTCCGCTGGGGTCAGGACCTACAATGAGCAGTTCTTC	CASSPSAGVRTYNEQFF
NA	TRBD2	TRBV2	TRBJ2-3	TGTGCCAGCGGGGGTCTAGCGGGGGGGACAGATACGCAGTATTTT	CASGGLAGGTDTQYF
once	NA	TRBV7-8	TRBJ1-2	TGTGCCAGCAGCTTAGGCGGGCCGGCTAACTATGGCTACACCTTC	CASSLGGPANYGYTF